This T cell receptor beta chain is from a study of T cells in lung cancer brain metastases listed by TCRdb under 2018. Turning to the overall study: Of the approximately 20 patients, seventeen had a history of tobacco use, with a median of 40 pack-years. Of the approximately 20 patients, around 17 received no interval therapy between resection of the primary and resection of the metastasis. The primary and brain metastasis specimens were acquired a median of approximately 51 weeks apart. In this study, the TCR beta CDR3 repertoires of fully resected primary non-small cell lung cancers were compared with those of paired brain metastases. The cohort comprised around 20 patients contributing about 40 specimens, one primary lung lesion and one brain metastasis each. A median age at first diagnosis of about 52 years was recorded for the patients, of whom about 9 were male and 11 were female. DNA integrity number averaged 3.8 in both primary and metastatic specimens, with no significant difference between sites.

Between about 2.24 and 5 ug genomic DNA was input per sample, with paired samples receiving equal DNA input. TCR beta libraries were constructed in two PCR steps with the immunoSEQ hsTCRbeta Kit, which uses multiplexed V and J gene primers. The pooled libraries, together with positive and negative controls, were sequenced on an Illumina MiSeq running a 100-cycle paired-end protocol. Per the original workflow: The immunoSEQ vendor processed the raw data into normalized, annotated TCR beta repertoire reports. Richness was defined as unique clones by nucleotide sequence, with iChao1 and Efron-Thisted estimators extrapolating total richness. Paired lesions were characterized and compared using Pielou's evenness, Simpson's index, top-ten clone proportional abundance, and the Morisita overlap index. TCRdb's version of the immuneACCESS table is confined to in-frame rearrangements and falls short of the full clone set. An unresolved V gene accounts for under half of the shortfall where checked; the remainder is of unknown origin. V and J calls plus clone size are reproduced from that table; the DNA served to infer D and trimming. Across this sample there are some 5,100 clones, with around nine tenths seen only once. The ten top clones hold 4% to 5% of the sample.

The paper's findings and limits, for the study overall: It was not possible to control for the effects of preoperative corticosteroids on T cell infiltration in brain metastases. Most clones were specific to a single lesion, and paired lesions overlapped only to a limited degree (mean Morisita index about 0.24). A significantly larger repertoire fraction was made up by the ten most abundant clones in brain metastases than in primaries, which was suggestive of clonal expansion. DNA fragmentation in the FFPE samples may have kept the complete infiltrating T cell repertoire from being retrieved. Compared with their paired primaries, brain metastases had significantly fewer unique productive clones (median approximately 1,500 versus 4,500).

Remarks on this clone: Its specific antigen is unknown. Nothing much larger sits one base from this clone, and base qualities are not available.

The junction carries 2 bases between V and J, which are trimmed by 0 bases and 4 bases respectively. From a lookup of the germline V gene (reference sequence), CDR1 and CDR2 are SGHKS and YYEKEE. Spanning cysteine to phenylalanine, the CDR3 consists of 11 amino acids. The retained sequence is limited to the CDR3, 33 bases, with the frame set at the first base. Patients had resection either for delayed recurrence of a solitary brain metastasis or for synchronous oligometastatic disease. To avoid including cancers other than NSCLC, any patient with a history of multiple malignancies was excluded. Tumor areas were macrodissected from about 5 deparaffinized roughly 10 um unstained sections under guidance from marked H&E slides. All specimens were fixed in formalin and embedded in paraffin (FFPE). Genomic DNA was extracted using the AllPrep DNA/RNA FFPE Kit.

The receptor was derived from a man between 70 and 80 years old with non-small cell lung cancer. The sample consisted of tumor tissue from the primary lung tumor. This specimen's cell subset or site label, interpreted: primary lung cancer lesion. The sequence joins TRBV5-5 to TRBJ2-7, with the D gene uncertain. The DNA sequence is given as TGTGCCAGCAGCTTGGCGTACGAGCAGTACTTC. Its product reads: CASSLAYEQYF.